Presented here are 7 T cell receptor beta chains from one specimen sequenced in a study of identical twins. TCRdb fed the 5' RACE reads into MiXCR, producing one record per CDR3 protein. Counted here are about 430,000 distinct CDR3 sequences, around a sixth occurring once; the ten biggest clones make up around 10%. The specimen was naive T cells sorted from blood. Receptor source: a man in his fifties or sixties in good health.

This clonotype was seen at least ten times. J is TRBJ1-1 and V is TRBV7-8; tentatively, D is TRBD1 (5 bases). The germline gives CDR1 SGHVS, CDR2 FQNEAQ. Trimming pared 3 bases from V and 0 bases from J, leaving 14 bases between. The CDR3 contains 16 residues. The CDR3 sequence is CASSLTWKTVNTEAFF. The CDR3 DNA reads as TGTGCCAGCAGCTTGACTTGGAAGACAGTGAACACTGAAGCTTTCTTT. The entire variable domain, with the rest obtained from reference TRBV7-8 and TRBJ1-1, is as follows: GAGVSQSPRYKVAKRGQDVALRCDPISGHVSLFWYQQALGQGPEFLTYFQNEAQLDKSGLPSDRFFAERPEGSVSTLKIQRTQQEDSAVYLCASSLTWKTVNTEAFFGQGTRLTVV.

This clonotype was observed a handful of times. One end of the junction varies from germline; a read error may be responsible. This chain uses TRBV4-2 with TRBJ2-3, with TRBD2 matching 10 bases. The CDR3 is 15 residues long. CDR1 and CDR2 from the germline V gene are LGHNA and YNFKEQ. This chain's CDR3 is CASSQDRASGRLRHF. The DNA for the CDR3 is TGTGCCAGCAGCCAAGATAGGGCTAGCGGGAGACTCAGGCATTTT.

The chain has TRBV20-1 and TRBJ2-7, with a possible D match to TRBD2 (7 bases). V was pared by 0 bases and J by 1 base, with 16 bases between. Germline CDR1 reads DFQATT; CDR2 reads SNEGSKA (reference sequence). This CDR3 contains 16 residues. The CDR3 DNA is TGCAGTGCTAGAGATTTAGGGGGGGGAGTGTCCTACGAGCAGTACTTC. Protein: CSARDLGGGVSYEQYF.

The DNA of the CDR3 is TGTGCCAGCAGTTACTCGATCTTGACTAGCGGGAGCCCAGATACGCAGTATTTT. Protein: CASSYSILTSGSPDTQYF. This sequence joins TRBV6-2 or TRBV6-3 and TRBJ2-3; 12 bases are a match to TRBD2. V lost 0 bases and J lost 4; bases outside the gene matches: 8. Germline CDR1 is MNHEY and CDR2 is SVGEGT. The CDR3 covers 18 residues.

The chain couples TRBV15 to TRBJ2-1; 8 nucleotides agree with TRBD2. Germline CDR1 is LNHNV and CDR2 is YYDKDF (reference sequence). The CDR3 spans 12 residues. Trimming removed 1 base from V and 15 bases from J; junction bases left unmatched: 5. DNA of the CDR3: TGTGCCACCAGCAGAGTAGGGACTAGGAGGTTCTTC. Its translation is CATSRVGTRRFF.

This clonotype was seen many times. The genes are TRBV12-3 or TRBV12-4 and TRBJ1-5; 8 bases match TRBD1. This CDR3 has 15 amino acids. Germline trimming cut 5 bases from V and 6 bases from J; bases unmatched to any gene: 9. The CDR3 reads CASSRGGQGGQPQHF. Written as DNA, the CDR3 is TGTGCCAGCAGTCGCGGAGGACAGGGAGGTCAGCCCCAGCATTTT.

There are a few counts of this clonotype. The chain combines TRBV20-1 with TRBJ1-1; 7 bases are a match to TRBD1. The CDR3 is made up of 15 amino acids. Germline assignment: CDR1 DFQATT and CDR2 SNEGSKA (reference sequence). The V gene end was trimmed by 0 bases and the J gene end by 3 bases; junction bases not matched to a gene: 7. Written as DNA, the CDR3 is TGCAGTGCTAGAGACTCAGGGGGAAGGTACACTGAAGCTTTCTTT. Protein product: CSARDSGGRYTEAFF.